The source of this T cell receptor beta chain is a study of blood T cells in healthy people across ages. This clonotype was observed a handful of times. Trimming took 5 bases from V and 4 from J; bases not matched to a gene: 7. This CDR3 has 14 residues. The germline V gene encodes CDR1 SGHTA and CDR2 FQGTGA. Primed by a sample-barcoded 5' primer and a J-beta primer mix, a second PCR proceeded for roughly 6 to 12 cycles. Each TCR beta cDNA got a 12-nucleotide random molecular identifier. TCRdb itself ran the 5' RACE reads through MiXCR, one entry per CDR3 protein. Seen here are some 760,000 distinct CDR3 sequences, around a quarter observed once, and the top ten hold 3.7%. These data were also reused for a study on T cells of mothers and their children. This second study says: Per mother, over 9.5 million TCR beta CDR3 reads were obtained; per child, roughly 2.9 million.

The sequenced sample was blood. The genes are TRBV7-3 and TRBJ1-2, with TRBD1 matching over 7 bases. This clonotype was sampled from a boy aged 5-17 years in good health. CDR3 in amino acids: CASSATGAAYGYTF. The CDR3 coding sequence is TGTGCCAGCAGCGCCACAGGGGCCGCCTATGGCTACACCTTC.